A selection of T cell receptor beta chains follows, all from one sample in a study of metastatic and nonmetastatic thyroid tumors. TCRdb re-called the PCR reads with MiXCR. This sample has around 42,000 clones, with 12% found just once. Sequences were obtained from blood. These receptors were taken from a male donor with papillary thyroid cancer or a benign thyroid nodule (not recorded which). Some clones in this sample may be carry-over from other donors' samples. The CDR3 runs from the conserved cysteine through the conserved F or W. A D gene is named only where the DNA matches it firmly. The size entry is marked missing in some rows and otherwise reads once, few, many or a size class.

J	D	size	V	DNA	CDR3
TRBJ2-7	-	few	TRBV6-2/TRBV6-3	TGTGCCAGCAGCTCGGTACTATCGGGATATTACGAGCAGTGCTTC	CASSSVLSGYYEQCF
TRBJ2-6	-	few	TRBV6-2/TRBV6-3	TGTGCCAGCAGCTACCAGAGGGTGAGGTTCTCTGGGTCCAACGTCCTGACTTTC	CASSYQRVRFSGSNVLTF
TRBJ2-3	-	-	TRBV6-1	TGTGCCATTCAACTCGGACCGGGAGTAGCAGATACGCAGTATTTT	CAIQLGPGVADTQYF
TRBJ2-1	TRBD2	many	TRBV4-1	TGCGCCAGCAGCTCCTCTATAGCGGGGACTTACAATGAGCAGTTCTTC	CASSSSIAGTYNEQFF
TRBJ2-5	TRBD2	many	TRBV5-1	TGCGCCAGCAGCTTGGGAGCGGGAGGTGCCGAGACCCAGTACTTC	CASSLGAGGAETQYF
TRBJ2-6	-	-	TRBV18	TGTGCCAGCTCGATCCCCTCTGGGGCCAACGTCCTGATTTTC	CASSIPSGANVLIF
TRBJ1-5	-	many	TRBV20-1	TGCAGTGCTCTCCGGGAAAACGGGAATCAGCCCCAGCATTTT	CSALRENGNQPQHF
TRBJ2-3	-	many	TRBV10-3	TGTGCCATCAGTGAGTCGGAATACAGGGCCACAGATACGCAGTATTTT	CAISESEYRATDTQYF
TRBJ2-7	TRBD1	many	TRBV20-1	TGCAGTGCCCCACCTGACAGGGACCACGAGCAGTACTTC	CSAPPDRDHEQYF
TRBJ2-6	-	few	TRBV6-5	TGTGCCAGCAGTCACTGGGAATCTGGGGCCAACGTCCTGAATTTC	CASSHWESGANVLNF
TRBJ1-5	-	few	TRBV18	TGTGCCAGCTCACCCCGGGCAGGCAATAGCAATCAGCCCCAGCATTTT	CASSPRAGNSNQPQHF
TRBJ2-1	TRBD2	-	TRBV5-4	TGTGCCAGCAGCTTGTCATTAGGGACTACCCACAATGAGCAGTTCTTC	CASSLSLGTTHNEQFF
TRBJ1-2	-	many	TRBV12-3/TRBV12-4	TGTGCCAGCAGTTCGGGCGGGGGGCTCCGAGGGGGCTATGGCTACACCTTC	CASSSGGGLRGGYGYTF
TRBJ2-5	-	many	TRBV6-2/TRBV6-3	TGTGCCAGCAGTTTCGGGGGTGCGCTAGAGACCCAGTACTTC	CASSFGGALETQYF
TRBJ1-5	-	few	TRBV4-1	TGCGCCAGCAGCCAAGACCAAAGGGGGAGGAGCAATCAGCCCCAGCATTTT	CASSQDQRGRSNQPQHF
TRBJ2-2	-	many	TRBV20-1	TGCAGTGCTAGAGGGGGGTCAGGGGTGAGGTGGGAGCTGTTTTTT	CSARGGSGVRWELFF
TRBJ1-2	-	many	TRBV7-2	TGTGCCAGCAGCACCAACAGGGCTAGCTACACCTTC	CASSTNRASYTF
TRBJ2-3	TRBD1	few	TRBV2	TGTGCCATCCGCCGGACAGGGAGCACAGATACGCAGTATTTT	CAIRRTGSTDTQYF
TRBJ1-5	TRBD1	few	TRBV12-3/TRBV12-4	TGTGCCAGCAGCCCTCTCTGGGGGACAGGGGGCGAGCAGCCTCAGCATTTT	CASSPLWGTGGEQPQHF
TRBJ2-7	-	many	TRBV4-2	TGTGCCAGCAGCCAAGAAGGGAACGAGCAGTACTTC	CASSQEGNEQYF